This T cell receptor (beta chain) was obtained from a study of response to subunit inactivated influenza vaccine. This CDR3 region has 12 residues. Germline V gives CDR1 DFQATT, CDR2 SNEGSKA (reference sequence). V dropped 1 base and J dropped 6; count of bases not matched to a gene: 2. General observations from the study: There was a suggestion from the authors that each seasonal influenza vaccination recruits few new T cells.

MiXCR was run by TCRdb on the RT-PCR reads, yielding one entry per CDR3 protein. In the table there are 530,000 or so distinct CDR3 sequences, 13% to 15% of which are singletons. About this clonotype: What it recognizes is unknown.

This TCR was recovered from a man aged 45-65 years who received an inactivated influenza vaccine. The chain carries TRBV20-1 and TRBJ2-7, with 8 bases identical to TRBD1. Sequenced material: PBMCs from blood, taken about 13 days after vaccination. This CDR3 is CSARGGQGEQYF. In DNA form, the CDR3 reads TGCAGTGCTAGAGGCGGACAGGGCGAGCAGTACTTC.